The clone carrying this TCR beta chain was found many times. Its antigen remains unknown. This CDR3 spans 15 amino acids. Germline V gives CDR1 SGHAT, CDR2 FQNNGV. After removal of 3 bases from V and 3 bases from J, the junction contained 4 bases not matched to a gene. The data were obtained in a study of early T cells in non-severe SARS-CoV-2 infection. About the study: Alpha and beta chains were unpaired, from unsorted whole-blood bulk RNA. General study findings and limits: Using VDJdb, the matching emphasized anti-spike CD8 responses while missing private and CD4 specificities.

Attachment of unique molecular identifiers was made to individual cDNA molecules. TCRdb reprocessed the 5' RACE reads with MiXCR, giving one entry per CDR3 protein. The sample shows some 57,000 distinct CDR3 sequences, roughly 10% of them seen only once. This chain uses TRBV11-2 with TRBJ2-3; 9 bases map to TRBD1. This receptor was obtained from an adult who was a healthcare worker with PCR-confirmed SARS-CoV-2 infection or an uninfected control (not recorded which). Sequencing input: whole blood. The CDR3 DNA follows: TGTGCCAGCAGCTTGGACAGGGGTGGGACAGATACGCAGTATTTT. It is translated as CASSLDRGGTDTQYF. Full variable domain (remainder filled in from reference TRBV11-2 and TRBJ2-3): EAGVAQSPRYKIIEKRQSVAFWCNPISGHATLYWYQQILGQGPKLLIQFQNNGVVDDSQLPKDRFSAERLKGVDSTLKIQPAKLEDSAVYLCASSLDRGGTDTQYFGPGTRLTVL.